These 23 T cell receptor beta chains were sequenced from one sample in a study of blood T cell repertoires in COVID-19. Assay: immunoSEQ multiplex PCR; the TCRdb copy retains only in-frame clones and omits some. The repertoire holds about 190,000 clones, around 83% seen once, with 2.5% to 3.5% in the top ten. The specimen sequenced was peripheral blood. The receptors stem from a man aged 45-60 years with active or convalescent COVID-19.

The V call is TRBV19, the J call TRBJ2-5; TRBD2 matches 8 bases. This CDR3 has 16 residues. The ends lost 5 bases at V and 2 bases at J; junction bases unmatched: 10. Germline assignment: CDR1 LNHDA and CDR2 SQIVND (reference sequence). In DNA, the CDR3 is TGTGCCAGTAGTTGGGGGAGCGGGAGTCTGCAAGAGACCCAGTACTTC. This codes for CASSWGSGSLQETQYF.

The chain joins TRBV12-3 or TRBV12-4 to TRBJ1-4; 7 nucleotides agree with TRBD1. V dropped 6 bases and J dropped 8; count of bases not matched to a gene: 6. This CDR3 region has 13 residues. The CDR3 loop is CASRRDSGEKLFF. The CDR3 DNA reads TGTGCCAGCAGACGGGACAGCGGAGAAAAACTGTTTTTT.

V gene TRBV10-3 combines with J gene TRBJ2-7; 7 bases are shared with TRBD1. V lost 6 bases, J lost 7 bases, and 18 bases stayed unmatched. The CDR3 covers 16 residues. Germline-derived CDR1 and CDR2 are ENHRY and SYGVKD. Here the CDR3 reads CAIRNRDRGSGREQYF. For the CDR3, the DNA is TGTGCCATCAGGAACCGGGACAGAGGTAGTGGGCGTGAGCAGTACTTC.

V usage is TRBV19 and J usage is TRBJ1-5; possibly TRBD1 for D (6 bases). Germline V gene data show CDR1 as LNHDA and CDR2 as SQIVND (reference sequence). V was cut by 3 bases and J by 7 bases, with 16 bases left in between. This CDR3 comprises 15 residues. CDR3 nucleotide sequence: TGTGCCAGTAGTATTCTACAGGGAGACTACCAGCCCCAGCATTTT. This gives the protein CASSILQGDYQPQHF.

The chain carries TRBV5-1 and TRBJ1-2, with 7 bases that match TRBD1. V shed 3 bases, J shed 4 bases, and the junction held 15 bases outside the gene matches. The CDR3 has 17 amino acids. In germline, CDR1 is SGHRS, CDR2 YFSETQ. This CDR3 reads CASSSSGQPHTAYGYTF. CDR3 in DNA: TGCGCCAGCAGCTCCTCGGGACAGCCTCATACCGCCTATGGCTACACCTTC.

The chain couples TRBV5-4 to TRBJ1-2; 7 bases are a match to TRBD1. V lost 0 bases and J lost 8; bases outside the gene matches: 10. Germline V gives CDR1 SGHNT, CDR2 YYREEE (reference sequence). The CDR3 length is 15 residues. CDR3 in DNA: TGTGCCAGCAGCTTGGAAGGGGGCGCTTTCGAAGGCTACACCTTC. Translating gives CASSLEGGAFEGYTF.

The rearrangement uses TRBV18 and TRBJ2-6; D ambiguous. The ends were cut back, 6 bases at V and 0 bases at J, with 6 bases in the middle. The CDR3 sequence is 14 residues long. Germline V gene lookup returns CDR1 KGHSH and CDR2 LQKENI. DNA for the CDR3: TGTGCCAGCTCCCGTAGCTCTGGGGCCAACGTCCTGACTTTC. Translated, it gives CASSRSSGANVLTF.

The J gene is TRBJ1-2, the V gene TRBV30; 7 bases align to TRBD1. There are 12 residues in the CDR3. The V and J ends lost 4 bases and 4 bases, in that order; junction bases with no gene match: 3. CDR1 is GTSNPN and CDR2 is SVGIG in the germline V gene (reference sequence). The CDR3 loop reads CAWTGDSYGYTF. For the CDR3, the DNA is TGTGCCTGGACTGGGGACAGCTATGGCTACACCTTC.

The chain recombines TRBV6-2 or TRBV6-3 with TRBJ2-5; 10 bases are shared with TRBD2. Germline loops: CDR1 MNHEY, CDR2 SVGEGT. The CDR3 contains 16 residues. V dropped 2 bases and J dropped 6; count of bases not matched to a gene: 9. The CDR3 spells CASSYDAFSGGKTQYF. As DNA, the CDR3 is TGTGCCAGCAGTTACGACGCCTTTAGCGGGGGGAAGACCCAGTACTTC.

The V and J genes are TRBV5-1 and TRBJ1-1; D is uncertain. The CDR3 covers 13 residues. Germline V gene lookup returns CDR1 SGHRS and CDR2 YFSETQ. V was pared by 0 bases and J by 0 bases, with 3 bases between. The CDR3 reads CASSLALNTEAFF. The CDR3 DNA reads as TGCGCCAGCAGCTTGGCATTGAACACTGAAGCTTTCTTT. Full variable domain (missing parts from reference TRBV5-1 and TRBJ1-1): KAGVTQTPRYLIKTRGQQVTLSCSPISGHRSVSWYQQTPGQGLQFLFEYFSETQRNKGNFPGRFSGRQFSNSRSEMNVSTLELGDSALYLCASSLALNTEAFFGQGTRLTVV.

The V gene is TRBV5-1, the J gene TRBJ2-3; TRBD2 matches at 7 bases. Trimming at V came to 1 base and at J to 4 bases, leaving 12 bases not matched to a gene. The CDR3 is 17 amino acids. CDR1 and CDR2 (germline): SGHRS, YFSETQ. The CDR3: CASSLSLAGLPPDTQYF. CDR3 DNA: TGCGCCAGCAGCTTGTCATTAGCGGGCCTCCCCCCAGATACGCAGTATTTT. The entire variable domain, with the rest obtained from reference TRBV5-1 and TRBJ2-3, is as follows: KAGVTQTPRYLIKTRGQQVTLSCSPISGHRSVSWYQQTPGQGLQFLFEYFSETQRNKGNFPGRFSGRQFSNSRSEMNVSTLELGDSALYLCASSLSLAGLPPDTQYFGPGTRLTVL.

This sequence joins TRBV9 and TRBJ2-5; D is perhaps TRBD2 (7 bases). CDR1 is SGDLS and CDR2 is YYNGEE in the germline V gene. The V end was cut by 0 bases, the J end by 1 base, with 13 bases between. This CDR3 is 16 amino acids long. The CDR3 DNA sequence: TGTGCCAGCAGCGTAGAGGGGGGGTCCGCCCAAGAGACCCAGTACTTC. Protein sequence: CASSVEGGSAQETQYF.

The V call is TRBV9, the J call TRBJ1-1, with a weak D call TRBD1 (5 bases). Trimming shortened V by 0 bases and J by 0 bases, and 18 bases separated the two germline ends. The CDR3 has 18 amino acids. In germline, CDR1 is SGDLS, CDR2 YYNGEE. The chain's CDR3 is CASSVGSTRGVMNTEAFF. The CDR3, as DNA: TGTGCCAGCAGCGTAGGTTCCACCCGGGGGGTAATGAACACTGAAGCTTTCTTT.

The V call is TRBV7-9, the J call TRBJ2-1, with TRBD2 identical over 9 bases. The CDR3 sequence is 14 residues long. V was clipped by 5 bases and J by 8 bases; unmatched bases: 7. Germline CDR1 is SEHNR and CDR2 is FQNEAQ (reference sequence). CDR3 protein: CASSPRTSVYEQFF. CDR3 bases: TGTGCCAGCAGCCCACGGACTAGCGTCTATGAGCAGTTCTTC.

This clone was detected once. V is TRBV3-1 (or the pseudogene TRBV3-2) and J is TRBJ2-7, with TRBD2 matching over 7 bases. The germline CDR1 and CDR2 sequences are LGHDT and YNNKEL (reference sequence). V dropped 5 bases and J dropped 2; count of bases not matched to a gene: 6. The length of the CDR3 is 14 residues. The CDR3 nucleotides are TGTGCCAGCAGCTTTGGGAGGGTAACCTACGAGCAGTACTTC. Its protein is CASSFGRVTYEQYF.

The V call is TRBV19, the J call TRBJ1-5; weak D call: TRBD1 (6 bases). Trimming took 5 bases from V and 6 from J, leaving 17 bases between them. The germline V gene encodes CDR1 LNHDA and CDR2 SQIVND (reference sequence). CDR3 length equals 15 residues. CDR3 nucleotides: TGTGCCAGTAGTTATAATACAGGGCAGGGTCAGCCCCAGCATTTT. Translated: CASSYNTGQGQPQHF.

This clone came up once. This chain uses TRBV18 with TRBJ2-3; D is possibly TRBD2 (6 bases). This CDR3 contains 14 residues. Germline CDR1 and CDR2: KGHSH and LQKENI. V lost 3 bases and J 1 base, leaving 8 bases between the germline ends. CDR3 protein: CASSPIAGTDTQYF. The CDR3 bases are TGTGCCAGCTCACCTATAGCGGGCACAGATACGCAGTATTTT.

The rearrangement joins TRBV5-1 to TRBJ2-1, with D possibly matching TRBD2 (5 bases). This CDR3 spans 13 amino acids. The ends were cut back, 1 base at V and 8 bases at J, with 10 bases in the middle. Germline V gene data show CDR1 as SGHRS and CDR2 as YFSETQ. The CDR3 sequence: CASSLRLADEQFF. DNA of the CDR3: TGCGCCAGCAGCTTGAGGCTAGCCGATGAGCAGTTCTTC. Full variable domain (remainder filled in from reference TRBV5-1 and TRBJ2-1): KAGVTQTPRYLIKTRGQQVTLSCSPISGHRSVSWYQQTPGQGLQFLFEYFSETQRNKGNFPGRFSGRQFSNSRSEMNVSTLELGDSALYLCASSLRLADEQFFGPGTRLTVL.

The rearrangement links TRBV27 to TRBJ2-1; D call uncertain. In germline, CDR1 is MNHEY, CDR2 SMNVEV (reference sequence). There are 14 residues in the CDR3. Trimming removed 5 bases from V and 4 bases from J, with 12 bases in between. CDR3 sequence reads: CASSPPPTYNEQFF. The DNA of the CDR3 is TGTGCCAGCAGTCCGCCGCCCACTTACAATGAGCAGTTCTTC.

The rearrangement uses TRBV6-6 and TRBJ1-1; D is unclear. This CDR3 is 14 amino acids long. V shed 2 bases and J shed 3 bases, with 10 bases lying between them. Germline V gene data show CDR1 as MNHNY and CDR2 as SVGAGI (reference sequence). CDR3 region: CASSYRGVDTEAFF. The CDR3 region has the DNA TGTGCCAGCAGTTACCGCGGGGTGGACACTGAAGCTTTCTTT.

This clone came up once. The chain combines TRBV6-5 with TRBJ1-2; TRBD1 agrees at 7 bases. Looked up from germline, CDR1 is MNHEY and CDR2 is SVGAGI. V shed 6 bases, J shed 1 base, and the junction held 2 bases outside the gene matches. CDR3 length: 13 amino acids. CDR3 region: CASRGTDNYGYTF. The DNA for the CDR3 is TGTGCCAGCAGGGGGACAGATAACTATGGCTACACCTTC.

The chain links TRBV7-2 to TRBJ2-3; 11 nucleotides line up with TRBD2. The V gene's germline CDR1 is SGHTA and CDR2 FQGNSA. Trimming removed 11 bases from V and 1 base from J; junction bases left unmatched: 2. The CDR3 is 13 amino acids. CDR3 sequence reads: CAGSGGGTDTQYF. The CDR3 coding sequence is TGTGCCGGTAGCGGGGGGGGCACAGATACGCAGTATTTT.

With respect to this clone: At one end the junction does not follow the germline gene, possibly because of a read error. The chain carries TRBV7-7 and TRBJ2-5, with 15 bases matching TRBD2. Germline CDR1 SSHAT, CDR2 FNYEAQ (reference sequence). The CDR3 loop spans 17 amino acids. The DNA of the CDR3 is TGTGCTAGCAGTCCCGGGACTAGCGGGGGGCAACAAGAGACCCAGTACTTC. This codes for CASSPGTSGGQQETQYF.